This T cell receptor beta chain was captured in a study of T cell changes during pregnancy in multiple sclerosis. The J segment lost 5 bases and the V segment lost 0 bases, leaving 9 bases of the junction unmatched. The CDR3 contains 18 residues. Germline CDR1 LNHDA, CDR2 SQIVND (reference sequence). Some clones are missing from TCRdb's copy, which holds only in-frame ones; the method was immunoSEQ multiplex PCR. The sample has 90,000 or so clones; approximately 90% are singletons. This chain connects TRBV19 to TRBJ2-2; 10 nucleotides align to TRBD2. Here the sequenced sample was peripheral blood, taken before pregnancy. The clonotype originates from a female donor with multiple sclerosis, enrolled in a pregnancy study. DNA of the CDR3: TGTGCCAGTAGTATAGATCTAGGAGCGGGAGGGCTTACCGGGGAGCTGTTTTTT. This sequence encodes CASSIDLGAGGLTGELFF.